The entry below gives a single T cell receptor (beta chain) sequence along with its context. This receptor's antigen is unknown. Base-call qualities are not available, and no considerably larger clone is one nucleotide away. The data derive from a study of T cell changes during pregnancy in multiple sclerosis (dated 2019 in TCRdb). Background for the entire study: The study looked at changes in the T cell repertoire across pregnancy in women with multiple sclerosis.

CDR1 MNHEY and CDR2 SMNVEV are derived from the germline V gene (reference sequence). The CDR3 holds 15 amino acids from the cysteine to the phenylalanine. The DNA shown is the 45-base CDR3, in frame from base 1. V is trimmed back by 7 bases and J by 4 bases, and the junction contains 7 bases that no gene match accounts for. The library was generated by the immunoSEQ multiplex PCR assay. TCRdb mirrors the immuneACCESS table, restricted to in-frame sequences. Some clones are absent from its copies; in checked studies, under half trace to an unresolved V gene, and the reason for the others is unknown. The sample includes fewer than 45,000 clones, with about 92% observed a single time. Approximately 5.9% of the sample goes to the ten largest clones.

The specimen comprised peripheral blood, sampled in the third trimester of pregnancy. The sequence joins TRBV27 to TRBJ2-2; 9 bases in the middle match TRBD1. This receptor was taken from a female donor in good health, enrolled as a control in a pregnancy study. The CDR3 region reads CASTPQGAFTGELFF. DNA sequence: TGTGCCAGCACCCCACAGGGGGCTTTCACCGGGGAGCTGTTTTTT.